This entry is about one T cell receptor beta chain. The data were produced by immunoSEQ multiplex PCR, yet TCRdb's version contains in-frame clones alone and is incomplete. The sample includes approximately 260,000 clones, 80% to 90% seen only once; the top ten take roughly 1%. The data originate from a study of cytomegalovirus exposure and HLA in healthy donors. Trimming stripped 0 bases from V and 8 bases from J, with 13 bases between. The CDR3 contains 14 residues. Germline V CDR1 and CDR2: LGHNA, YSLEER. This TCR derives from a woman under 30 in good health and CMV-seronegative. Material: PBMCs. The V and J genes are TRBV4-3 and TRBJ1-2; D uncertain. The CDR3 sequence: CASSQDRLARGYTF. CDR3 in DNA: TGCGCCAGCAGCCAAGATCGTCTGGCACGCGGCTACACCTTC.